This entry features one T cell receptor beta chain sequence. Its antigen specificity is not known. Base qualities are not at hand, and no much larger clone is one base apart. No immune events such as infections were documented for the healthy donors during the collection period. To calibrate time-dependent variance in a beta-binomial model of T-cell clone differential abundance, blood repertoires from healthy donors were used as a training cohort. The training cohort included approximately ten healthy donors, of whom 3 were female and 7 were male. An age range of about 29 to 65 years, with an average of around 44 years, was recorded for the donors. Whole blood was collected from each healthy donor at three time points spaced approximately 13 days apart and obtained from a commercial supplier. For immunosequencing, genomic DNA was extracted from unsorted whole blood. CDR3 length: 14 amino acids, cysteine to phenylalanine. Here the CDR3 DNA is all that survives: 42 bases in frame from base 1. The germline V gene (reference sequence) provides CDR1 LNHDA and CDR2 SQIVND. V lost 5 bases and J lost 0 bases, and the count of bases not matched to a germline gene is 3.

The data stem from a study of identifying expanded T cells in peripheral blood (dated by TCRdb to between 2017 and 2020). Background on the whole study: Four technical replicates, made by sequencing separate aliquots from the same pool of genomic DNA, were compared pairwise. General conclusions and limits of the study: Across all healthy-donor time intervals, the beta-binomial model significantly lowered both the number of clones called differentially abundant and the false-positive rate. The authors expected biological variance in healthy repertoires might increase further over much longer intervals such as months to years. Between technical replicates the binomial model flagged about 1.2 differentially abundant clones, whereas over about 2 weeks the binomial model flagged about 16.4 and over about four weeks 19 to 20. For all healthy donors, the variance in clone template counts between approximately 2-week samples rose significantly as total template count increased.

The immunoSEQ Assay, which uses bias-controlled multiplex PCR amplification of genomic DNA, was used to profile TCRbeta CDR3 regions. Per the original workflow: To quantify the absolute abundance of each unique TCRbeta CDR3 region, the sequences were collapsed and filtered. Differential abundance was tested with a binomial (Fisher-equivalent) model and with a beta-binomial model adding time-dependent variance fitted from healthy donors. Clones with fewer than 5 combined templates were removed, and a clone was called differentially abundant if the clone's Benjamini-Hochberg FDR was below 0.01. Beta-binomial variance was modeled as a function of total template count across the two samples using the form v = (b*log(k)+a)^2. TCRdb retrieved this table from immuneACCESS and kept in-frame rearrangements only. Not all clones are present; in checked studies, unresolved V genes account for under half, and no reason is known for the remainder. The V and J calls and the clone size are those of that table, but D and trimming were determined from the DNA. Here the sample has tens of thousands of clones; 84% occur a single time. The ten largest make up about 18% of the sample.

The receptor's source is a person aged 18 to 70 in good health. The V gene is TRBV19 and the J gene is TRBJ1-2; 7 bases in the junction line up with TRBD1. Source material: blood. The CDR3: CASSPGTANYGYTF. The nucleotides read TGTGCCAGTAGTCCCGGGACAGCTAACTATGGCTACACCTTC.